This record covers a single T cell receptor beta chain. There is no known antigen for this receptor. HCMV serostatus was determined by detecting HCMV-specific IgG in serum with a commercial ELISA kit. Ficoll density gradient centrifugation was used to isolate peripheral blood mononuclear cells from blood. TCRdb shows the sequencer as Illumina HiSeq 2000. The TCR beta cDNA libraries were made using 5'RACE template switching, a step that added both a universal primer site and unique molecular identifiers. Synthesis of cDNA was primed from the TCR beta constant segment and was followed by two consecutive PCR amplification steps. Per the source publication's procedure: MIGEC handled demultiplexing of the reads and grouping by UMI, while MiTCR was used to assemble and quantify clonotypes. Only TCR cDNA sequences supported by at least two reads were kept to exclude erroneous sequences. The tcR package was used for downstream repertoire analysis, and clonotypes were matched across fractions by CDR3 nucleotide sequence plus V segment. VDJmatch was used to annotate antigen specificity against VDJdb, with one amino acid substitution in CDR3 permitted. TCRdb reprocessed the reads and lists each CDR3 protein sequence as a single entry, with no DNA. None of the V and J calls come from the authors' own analysis; TCRdb made them. The record for this sample contains hundreds of thousands of distinct CDR3 sequences. The top ten constitute 4% to 4.5% of the sample.

The sample belongs to a study of T cells expressing NK-cell markers (TCRdb year 2020). With respect to the entire study: In sorted CD3+CD56+NKG2C+, CD3+CD56+NKG2C- and CD3+CD56-NKG2C+ T-cell subsets from 7 or 8 donors, TCR beta-chain repertoires were profiled. Of the eight sequenced donors, seven were found to be HCMV-seropositive and one was found to be HCMV-seronegative. Randomly selected healthy volunteers, three men and five women, were used as the eight sequenced donors. The libraries were sequenced on Illumina HiSeq 2000/2500, MiSeq or NextSeq, producing 2 x 150 bp reads. Summary of the overall study and its limitations: It remained unclear whether the expanded NKG2C-expressing T cell clones were specific for HCMV antigens. For six donors, the dominant CD3+CD56+NKG2C+ clonotypes were among the top 10 CD8+ clonotypes and accounted for roughly 1.0-7.5% of CD8+ T cells. Those dominant clonotypes were again the most abundant among CD3+CD56-NKG2C+ cells in four donors, at about 25-60.1%.

This TCR came from a woman between 18 and 75 years old in good health. Sample: blood T cells: a sorted CD56 or NKG2C T cell subset, CD4+ or CD8+ T cells, or bulk PBMC T cells (not recorded which).

The CDR3 reads CASSYSFGSGANVLTF. The chain employs TRBV6-5 and TRBJ2-6. CDR3 length: 16 amino acids, cysteine to phenylalanine. No DNA is recorded. As encoded in the germline V gene, CDR1 is MNHEY while CDR2 is SVGAGI.